Below are 2 T cell receptor beta chains sequenced from a single sample in a study of identical twins. TCRdb ran MiXCR on the 5' RACE reads and lists one entry per CDR3 protein. In the table there are 280,000 or so distinct CDR3 sequences, about 8.3% of which are singletons. A further study also used this sample, focusing on yellow fever vaccine responses in identical twins.

The sample taken for sequencing was memory (CD45RO+) T cells sorted from blood. Receptors were obtained from a woman in her late teens or twenties in good health.

This clonotype was seen many times. The chain carries TRBV29-1 and TRBJ1-1; 8 bases align to TRBD1. Germline assignment: CDR1 SQVTM and CDR2 ANQGSEA. With 6 bases clipped from V and 1 base from J, the junction kept 1 base outside the gene matches. This CDR3 contains 12 residues. The CDR3 here is CSVGTGNTEAFF. In nucleotides, the CDR3 is TGCAGCGTCGGGACAGGGAACACTGAAGCTTTCTTT.

This clonotype was detected many times. This chain connects TRBV6-6 to TRBJ2-2; D perhaps matches TRBD1 (5 bases). The CDR3 is 12 amino acids. The V and J ends lost 11 bases and 7 bases respectively, with 14 bases between them. Germline V CDR1 and CDR2: MNHNY, SVGAGI (reference sequence). CDR3 protein: CAGTQGVGELFF. CDR3 bases: TGTGCCGGAACCCAGGGCGTCGGGGAGCTGTTTTTT.